This T cell receptor (beta chain) was documented in a study of CD8 T cells in Susac syndrome. Whole-study results and caveats: Peak Susac CD8+ clonal expansion was seen in TEMRA cells and active patients.

In regard to this clonotype: As yet, its antigen is unknown.

CD8+ and CD4+ T cells circulating in blood were sequenced for TCR beta. Isolation of CD8+ and CD4+ T cells was performed negatively, whereas enrichment of TEMRA cells was done by FACS. RNA, at about 0.45 to 1 ug, was reverse transcribed with random hexamers. Across 54 Vbeta and 13 Jbeta, TCR beta CDR3 was amplified with immunoSEQ multiplex PCR. TCRdb processed the immunoSEQ multiplex PCR reads anew with MiXCR; each CDR3 protein has one entry. This table has roughly 76,000 distinct CDR3 sequences, approximately 93% appearing once. The V gene lost 6 bases and the J gene lost 4 bases, with 15 bases spanning the gap. The CDR3 runs to 15 residues. Germline V gives CDR1 SEHNR, CDR2 FQNEAQ (reference sequence).

The sequencing input was CD8+ T cells from PBMCs. The V and J genes are TRBV7-9 and TRBJ1-4, with D maybe TRBD1 (5 bases). The sequence came from a human donor with Susac syndrome. CDR3 protein: CASSTQETLNEKLFF. CDR3 DNA: TGTGCCAGCAGTACACAGGAAACCCTTAATGAAAAACTGTTTTTT.